This paragraph covers one T cell receptor (beta chain) sequence. The authors' processing: Estimation of nucleated cell counts relied on the amplification of reference gene primers. Data came from immunoSEQ multiplex PCR; TCRdb stores just in-frame clones and leaves some out. That table gives V, J and clone size, and the DNA gave D and trimming. The data show approximately 200,000 clones, around 79% seen once. Germline CDR1 is SGHTA and CDR2 is FQGNSA. The CDR3 consists of 14 residues. V was trimmed by 2 bases and J by 1 base, leaving 8 bases between them. The data are from a study of blood T cell repertoires in COVID-19. For the study at large: COVID-19 samples, acute and convalescent, were from the United States, Italy and Spain. Sample material is recorded as cDNA or gDNA derived from T cells, B-cell-depleted T cells, or PBMCs.

The sample was peripheral blood. The clonotype originates from a man aged 60 to 69 with active or convalescent COVID-19. The rearrangement links TRBV7-2 to TRBJ2-5, with D unclear. CDR3 nucleotide sequence: TGTGCCAGCAGCTTACAGGTTACCCAAGAGACCCAGTACTTC. Translation: CASSLQVTQETQYF.